Listed below are T cell receptor beta chains from one sample, sequenced in a study of blood T cell repertoires in COVID-19. The assay was immunoSEQ multiplex PCR, and TCRdb's table has in-frame clones only and misses some. The data show 110,000 or so clones, about 74% seen once. Sequencing input: peripheral blood. Every receptor here comes from a man between 70 and 80 years old with acute or convalescent COVID-19. CDR3s include the opening cysteine and the closing phenylalanine or tryptophan. A D gene is named only where the DNA matches it firmly. Only part of the rows carry a size: once, few, many, or a class if the clone is expanded.

D gene	clone size	J gene	V gene	CDR3 protein	CDR3 DNA
TRBD2	-	TRBJ2-5	TRBV13	CASSLRTSRQETQYF	TGTGCCAGCAGCTTAAGGACTAGCAGACAAGAGACCCAGTACTTC
TRBD2	-	TRBJ2-7	TRBV6-5	CASSYSKLAGGEQYF	TGTGCCAGCAGTTACTCGAAACTAGCGGGAGGCGAGCAGTACTTC
-	-	TRBJ1-4	TRBV15	CATSREGRVQVFTNEKLFF	TGTGCCACCAGCAGAGAGGGCAGGGTCCAAGTTTTTACTAATGAAAAACTGTTTTTT
-	once	TRBJ2-3	TRBV2	CASWGLAGASDTQYF	TGTGCCAGCTGGGGACTCGCGGGGGCCTCAGATACGCAGTATTTT
TRBD1	-	TRBJ1-2	TRBV5-4	CASSPLNPQGVKIYGYTF	TGTGCCAGCAGCCCCTTGAACCCTCAGGGGGTAAAGATCTATGGCTACACCTTC
-	-	TRBJ1-1	TRBV7-9	CASSLGNFSPFF	TGTGCCAGCAGCTTAGGGAACTTTAGCCCTTTCTTT
TRBD1	-	TRBJ2-2	TRBV7-9	CASARQGAGTGELFF	TGTGCCAGCGCACGACAGGGGGCGGGTACCGGGGAGCTGTTTTTT
-	-	TRBJ2-3	TRBV5-4	CASSLRESTDTQYF	TGTGCCAGCAGCTTAAGGGAGAGCACAGATACGCAGTATTTT
-	-	TRBJ1-5	TRBV3-1/TRBV3-2	CASSQDSQPQHF	TGTGCCAGCAGCCAAGATTCGCAGCCCCAGCATTTT
TRBD1	-	TRBJ1-3	TRBV5-6	CASSPWDRDPSGNTIYF	TGTGCCAGCAGCCCCTGGGACAGGGATCCCTCTGGAAACACCATATATTTT
-	-	TRBJ2-5	TRBV28	CASSIAFKSETQYF	TGTGCCAGCAGTATCGCTTTCAAGAGCGAGACCCAGTACTTC
TRBD1	-	TRBJ2-2	TRBV5-1	CATAVDRMNTGELFF	TGCGCCACCGCCGTGGACAGGATGAACACCGGGGAGCTGTTTTTT
TRBD1	-	TRBJ1-5	TRBV19	CASSTRTGGDYSNQPQHF	TGTGCCAGTAGTACCAGGACAGGGGGCGACTATAGCAATCAGCCCCAGCATTTT
TRBD1	once	TRBJ2-5	TRBV29-1	CSVVPGQAQETQYF	TGCAGCGTTGTCCCGGGACAGGCTCAAGAGACCCAGTACTTC
-	-	TRBJ2-3	TRBV27	CASSFGLPTDTQYF	TGTGCCAGCAGTTTTGGGCTCCCGACAGATACGCAGTATTTT
TRBD1	few	TRBJ1-6	TRBV5-5	CASNRQGGSYNSPLHF	TGTGCCAGCAACAGACAGGGTGGGTCCTATAATTCACCCCTCCACTTT
-	-	TRBJ1-6	TRBV20-1	CSASDWGHNNSPLHF	TGCAGTGCTAGTGATTGGGGACACAATAATTCACCCCTCCACTTT
-	-	TRBJ1-2	TRBV7-9	CASSLEVGGYGYTF	TGTGCCAGCAGCTTAGAAGTAGGGGGCTATGGCTACACCTTC
TRBD1	-	TRBJ1-6	TRBV27	CASTQGQGYRNSPLHF	TGTGCCAGCACTCAGGGACAGGGGTATCGGAATTCACCCCTCCACTTT
TRBD2	-	TRBJ2-3	TRBV19	CASSIFSGGQQADTQYF	TGTGCCAGTAGTATTTTTAGCGGGGGCCAGCAGGCAGATACGCAGTATTTT
TRBD1	-	TRBJ1-4	TRBV5-4	CASSSTGTDYEKLFF	TGTGCCAGCAGCTCGACCGGGACAGATTATGAAAAACTGTTTTTT
TRBD1	once	TRBJ2-1	TRBV5-1	CASTGTGKNEQFF	TGCGCCAGCACGGGGACAGGGAAAAATGAGCAGTTCTTC
TRBD1	-	TRBJ1-2	TRBV28	CASSFRGDYGYTF	TGTGCCAGCAGTTTCAGGGGGGACTATGGCTACACCTTC
TRBD1	few	TRBJ2-2	TRBV24-1	CATSDLTGTGELFF	TGTGCCACCAGTGATCTGACAGGGACCGGGGAGCTGTTTTTT
-	-	TRBJ2-5	TRBV6-6	CASSARQTYQETQYF	TGTGCCAGCAGTGCCAGACAGACGTACCAAGAGACCCAGTACTTC
-	-	TRBJ2-5	TRBV5-1	CASSWRGSETQYF	TGCGCCAGCAGCTGGAGAGGGAGCGAGACCCAGTACTTC
-	-	TRBJ1-2	TRBV27	CASSSPDYGYTF	TGTGCCAGCAGCTCCCCAGACTATGGCTACACCTTC
-	-	TRBJ1-1	TRBV18	CASSPQTLRQNMNTEAFF	TGTGCCAGCTCACCACAGACTCTCCGACAGAACATGAACACTGAAGCTTTCTTT
TRBD2	-	TRBJ2-5	TRBV9	CASSGGLAKEGTQYF	TGTGCCAGCAGCGGCGGACTAGCGAAAGAGGGGACCCAGTACTTC
TRBD1	-	TRBJ2-5	TRBV5-4	CASSTTGVEETQYF	TGTGCCAGCAGCACTACAGGGGTGGAAGAGACCCAGTACTTC
-	-	TRBJ2-1	TRBV11-2	CASSLGGHGSGEQFF	TGTGCCAGCAGCTTAGGGGGCCACGGGAGTGGTGAGCAGTTCTTC
TRBD1	-	TRBJ2-5	TRBV24-1	CATSDPGQGRTQYF	TGTGCCACCAGTGACCCCGGACAGGGCAGGACCCAGTACTTC
-	-	TRBJ2-1	TRBV9	CASSVAQISYNEQFF	TGTGCCAGCAGCGTAGCACAGATCTCTTACAATGAGCAGTTCTTC
TRBD2	-	TRBJ2-1	TRBV9	CASSVAGTSGARRNEQFF	TGTGCCAGCAGCGTAGCCGGGACTAGCGGGGCCAGAAGGAATGAGCAGTTCTTC
TRBD1	-	TRBJ2-3	TRBV7-6	CASAQGTGGADTQYF	TGTGCCAGCGCCCAAGGGACAGGGGGTGCAGATACGCAGTATTTT
TRBD1	-	TRBJ1-1	TRBV10-3	CAIRTGPNTEAFF	TGTGCCATCAGGACAGGGCCCAACACTGAAGCTTTCTTT
TRBD1	-	TRBJ2-2	TRBV6-1	CASSGQGQGITGELFF	TGTGCCAGCAGTGGTCAGGGACAGGGGATTACCGGGGAGCTGTTTTTT
TRBD1	few	TRBJ2-3	TRBV5-1	CASSLEGQETFADTQYF	TGCGCCAGCAGCTTGGAGGGACAGGAGACCTTCGCAGATACGCAGTATTTT